This TCR beta chain originates from a study of blood T cell repertoires in COVID-19. Germline values: CDR1 SGHRS, CDR2 YFSETQ. The junction had 16 bases not matched to a gene; V was cut back by 0 bases and J by 12 bases. This CDR3 is 17 amino acids long. Assay used: immunoSEQ multiplex PCR; TCRdb lists only in-frame clones, some missing. The data hold 350,000 to 450,000 clones, with more than 75% observed a single time. The specimen sequenced was PBMCs or T cells enriched from blood (not recorded which). The chain joins TRBV5-1 to TRBJ1-4; TRBD1 agrees at 8 bases. The sequence derives from a man aged 35 to 55 in a cohort exposed to, infected with or recovered from COVID-19 (not recorded which). The DNA for the CDR3 is TGCGCCAGCAGCTTGGGGCAGGGGGCCTCCAGTCCTTTGCAACTGTTTTTT. Translation gives CASSLGQGASSPLQLFF.